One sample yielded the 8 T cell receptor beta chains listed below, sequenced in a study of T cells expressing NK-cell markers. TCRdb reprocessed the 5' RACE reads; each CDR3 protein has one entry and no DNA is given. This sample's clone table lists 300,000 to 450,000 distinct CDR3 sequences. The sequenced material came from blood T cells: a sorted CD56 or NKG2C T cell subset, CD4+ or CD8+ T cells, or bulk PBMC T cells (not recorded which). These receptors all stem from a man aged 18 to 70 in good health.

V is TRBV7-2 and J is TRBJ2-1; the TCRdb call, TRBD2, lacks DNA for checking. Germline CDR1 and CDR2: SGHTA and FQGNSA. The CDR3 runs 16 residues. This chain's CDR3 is CASSSPAPSGYNEQFF. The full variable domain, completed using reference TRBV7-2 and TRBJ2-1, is GAGVSQSPSNKVTEKGKDVELRCDPISGHTALYWYRQSLGQGLEFLIYFQGNSAPDKSGLPSDRFSAERTGGSVSTLTIQRTQQEDSAVYLCASSSPAPSGYNEQFFGPGTRLTVL.

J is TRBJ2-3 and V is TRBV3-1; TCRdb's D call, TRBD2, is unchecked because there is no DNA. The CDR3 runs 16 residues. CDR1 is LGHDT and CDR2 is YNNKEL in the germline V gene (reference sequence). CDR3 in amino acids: CASSPRGYSFTDTQYF.

The CDR3 loop reads CASSQGGQGKETQYF. The gene calls are TRBV3-1 and TRBJ2-5; TCRdb's D gene call, TRBD1, goes unchecked for lack of DNA. The CDR3 loop spans 15 amino acids. CDR1 is LGHDT and CDR2 is YNNKEL in the germline V gene (reference sequence).

CDR3 loop: CATSDRRVSYEQYF. The rearrangement links TRBV24-1 to TRBJ2-7. The CDR3 loop spans 14 amino acids. The germline V gene encodes CDR1 KGHDR and CDR2 SFDVKD.

CDR3 in amino acids: CASSFRTGTSGGTSYEQYF. The chain employs TRBV7-3 and TRBJ2-7; TCRdb indicates TRBD2, and absent DNA this call remains unverified. Germline-derived CDR1 and CDR2 are SGHTA and FQGTGA. The CDR3 has 19 amino acids.

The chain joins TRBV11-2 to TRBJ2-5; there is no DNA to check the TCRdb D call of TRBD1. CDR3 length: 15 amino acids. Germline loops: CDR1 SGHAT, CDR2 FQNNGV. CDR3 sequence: CASSFFRGIGETQYF. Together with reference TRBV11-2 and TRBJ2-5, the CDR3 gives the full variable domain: EAGVAQSPRYKIIEKRQSVAFWCNPISGHATLYWYQQILGQGPKLLIQFQNNGVVDDSQLPKDRFSAERLKGVDSTLKIQPAKLEDSAVYLCASSFFRGIGETQYFGPGTRLLVL.

The CDR3 loop is CSARRGLAGAYEQYF. The genes are TRBV20-1 and TRBJ2-7; the D call from TCRdb, TRBD2, cannot be confirmed without DNA. The CDR3 runs 15 residues. Germline values: CDR1 DFQATT, CDR2 SNEGSKA (reference sequence).

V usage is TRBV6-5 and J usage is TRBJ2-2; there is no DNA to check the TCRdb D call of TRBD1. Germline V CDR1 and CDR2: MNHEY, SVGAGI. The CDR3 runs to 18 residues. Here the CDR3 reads CASSFTGTGGSNTGELFF.